This T cell receptor beta chain was obtained from a study of T cells in Graves' hyperthyroidism and ophthalmopathy. Findings and limits, study-wide: Blood also carried most thyroid clonotypes expanded above 0.001.

Trimming cost V 3 bases and J 4 bases; bases outside gene matches: 11. The CDR3 has 16 residues. Germline CDR1 SGHAT, CDR2 FQDESV (reference sequence). Stable Graves' hyperthyroidism meant no ophthalmopathy progression within 18 months. Newly diagnosed hyperthyroidism patients aged 18 to 65 years had disease lasting under 2 months. The PBMCs studied were ones that came from about 9.9 ml fresh peripheral blood. Details on this clonotype: Antigen specificity is unknown.

Using RNA transcripts as the source, TCR beta CDR3 regions were amplified. The study used the HTBI primer set for a first-round RT-PCR of the TCR CDR3. TCRdb ran MiXCR on the multiplex PCR reads and lists one entry per CDR3 protein. The data contain 750,000 to 950,000 distinct CDR3 sequences, about two fifths of them singletons. The sequence came from a man in his late teens or twenties with Graves' hyperthyroidism. The chain recombines TRBV11-1 with TRBJ2-5, with 7 nucleotides matching TRBD1. The source material was blood. CDR3 in amino acids: CASSFRDRLGPETQYF. CDR3 sequence (DNA): TGTGCCAGCAGCTTCCGGGACAGATTAGGCCCAGAGACCCAGTACTTC.